Below, 6 T cell receptor beta chains from the same sample are listed, as sequenced in a study of regulatory T cells in long-lasting Graves disease. For TCR beta, libraries came from iRepertoire HTBI primers and Arm-PCR of CDR3 regions. MiXCR, applied by TCRdb to the multiplex PCR reads, yields one record per CDR3 protein. The data show 350,000 to 400,000 distinct CDR3 sequences, around 16% seen once. Indicated time point: newly diagnosed GD, antithyroid drugs for less than 3 months. PBMC-extracted RNA yielded the TCR library. The specimen comprised peripheral blood mononuclear cells (PBMCs), sampled at new diagnosis, from a patient treated with antithyroid drugs. The receptors stem from a female donor with Graves disease.

The V call is TRBV7-6, the J call TRBJ2-1, with D possibly TRBD2 on 6 matching bases. CDR1 and CDR2 (germline): SGHVS, FNYEAQ. The V end lost 0 bases, the J end lost 3 bases, and 9 bases lay between the germline ends. This CDR3 contains 15 residues. CDR3 nucleotide sequence: TGTGCCAGCAGCTTAGCGCGGGGAGACTACAATGAGCAGTTCTTC. Translated, it gives CASSLARGDYNEQFF.

This clonotype was observed a few times. The CDR3 nucleotides are TGTGCCAGCACCGGGACAGGGGATCAAGGAAGAAAACTGTTTTTT. This gives the protein CASTGTGDQGRKLFF. V is TRBV10-3 and J is TRBJ1-4; TRBD1 matches at 10 bases. Germline loops: CDR1 ENHRY, CDR2 SYGVKD. V was pared by 10 bases and J by 10 bases, with 15 bases of the junction left unmatched. The CDR3 totals 15 residues.

Turning to this clonotype: A much bigger clone sits one base away, suggesting this may be a read error. The rearrangement joins TRBV2 to TRBJ2-7, with a weak D call TRBD2 (5 bases). The assigned J gene may be wrong: the sequence end matches TRBJ2-5 better. CDR1 SNHLY and CDR2 FYNNEI come from the germline V gene. There are 16 residues in the CDR3. The CDR3 nucleotides are TGTGCCAGCCGGCCAAGTGTGCTCGGACTGCAAGAGACCCAGTACTTC. Its translation: CASRPSVLGLQETQYF.

This clonotype was found many times. The V call is TRBV4-1, the J call TRBJ2-5; D possibly corresponds to TRBD1 (6 bases). V lost 3 bases, J lost 4 bases, and 18 bases lay in between. The CDR3 consists of 16 residues. Germline loops: CDR1 MGHRA, CDR2 YSYEKL. In nucleotides, the CDR3 is TGCGCCAGCAGCCAGGGAGAGACAGGACTCTTAGAGACCCAGTACTTC. This encodes CASSQGETGLLETQYF.

This clonotype was observed a handful of times. The chain uses TRBV19 and TRBJ2-7; D remains unclear. Deletions cut 5 bases from V and 4 bases from J, with 21 bases between. Per the germline V gene, CDR1 is LNHDA and CDR2 is SQIVND (reference sequence). The CDR3 has 16 amino acids. The CDR3 loop reads CASSYVTGPTPYEQYF. In DNA form, the CDR3 reads TGTGCCAGTAGTTATGTAACTGGACCGACTCCTTACGAGCAGTACTTC.

DNA for the CDR3: TGTGCCACCAGTGATCTCCGGGGGGACGAAGAGACCCAGTACTTC. Amino acid sequence: CATSDLRGDEETQYF. This chain connects TRBV24-1 to TRBJ2-5; 7 bases are a match to TRBD2. The V and J ends lost 3 bases and 3 bases, in that order; junction bases with no gene match: 6. In germline, CDR1 is KGHDR, CDR2 SFDVKD. CDR3 size: 15 residues.